This entry concerns a single T cell receptor beta chain. As yet, its antigen is unknown. This sample was taken from a study of shared clonotypes between healthy human individuals. General study points: The study's rarefaction showed incomplete sorted-subset sequencing despite large depth.

Germline V gene data show CDR1 as MDHEN and CDR2 as SYDVKM. V lost 3 bases to trimming and J lost 4 bases, with 12 bases between them. The length of the CDR3 is 14 residues. The method was immunoSEQ multiplex PCR; TCRdb's version includes in-frame clones alone and lacks a portion of them. This sample yields 600,000 to 750,000 clones, of which about 92% are seen a single time; about a third belongs to the top ten. Material for sequencing was memory CD8+ T cells from PBMCs. Stated subset: CD45RO+ cells pooled with CCR7-negative TemRA cells. The rearrangement uses TRBV28 and TRBJ1-2; D is perhaps TRBD1 (6 bases). This sequence originates from a young man in good health. Some clones in this sample may be carry-over from other donors' samples. CDR3 in amino acids: CASSFGGSGYGYTF. CDR3 coding DNA: TGTGCCAGCAGTTTCGGGGGCTCGGGCTATGGCTACACCTTC.